The rows below give T cell receptor beta chains drawn from one sample of a study of cytomegalovirus exposure and HLA in healthy donors. Only in-frame clones appear in the TCRdb table, and some are missing; sequencing was by immunoSEQ multiplex PCR. Found here are approximately 300,000 clones, 86% of them singletons; the top ten hold over 0.8%. Sequenced material: PBMCs. All receptors derive from a young woman in good health and CMV-seronegative. CDR3s include the opening cysteine and the closing phenylalanine or tryptophan. Fields, in order: V gene, D gene, clone size, J gene, CDR3 DNA, CDR3 protein. D genes are given only for firm matches. The size entry is marked missing in some rows and otherwise reads once, few, many or a size class.

v_gene: TRBV4-3
d_gene: .
abundance: .
j_gene: TRBJ2-7
CDR3nt: TGCGCCAGCAGCCAAGATTGGGGACTGGGGGCCTACGAGCAGTACTTC
CDR3aa: CASSQDWGLGAYEQYF

v_gene: TRBV2
d_gene: .
abundance: few
j_gene: TRBJ1-2
CDR3nt: TGTGCCAGCAGTGAGGGCTCTGAAAACTATGGCTACACCTTC
CDR3aa: CASSEGSENYGYTF

v_gene: TRBV5-4
d_gene: .
abundance: .
j_gene: TRBJ1-1
CDR3nt: TGTGCCAGCAGCAACGACAGGCTCTACACTGAAGCTTTCTTT
CDR3aa: CASSNDRLYTEAFF

v_gene: TRBV6-5
d_gene: .
abundance: .
j_gene: TRBJ1-1
CDR3nt: TGTGCCAGCAGTTACATGGGGGGCACTGAAGCTTTCTTT
CDR3aa: CASSYMGGTEAFF

v_gene: TRBV25-1
d_gene: TRBD1
abundance: .
j_gene: TRBJ1-1
CDR3nt: TGTGCCAGCAGGCAGGGGGAGTACACTGAAGCTTTCTTT
CDR3aa: CASRQGEYTEAFF

v_gene: TRBV5-1
d_gene: TRBD2
abundance: .
j_gene: TRBJ2-2
CDR3nt: TGCGCCAGCAGCTTGGGGACTAGCGGGAGGGCCGCGGAGCTGTTTTTT
CDR3aa: CASSLGTSGRAAELFF

v_gene: TRBV7-2
d_gene: TRBD1
abundance: .
j_gene: TRBJ1-5
CDR3nt: TGTGCCAGCAGCCTAGACAGGGGGCGCGATCAGCCCCAGCATTTT
CDR3aa: CASSLDRGRDQPQHF

v_gene: TRBV5-4
d_gene: .
abundance: .
j_gene: TRBJ2-7
CDR3nt: TGTGCCAGCAGCCTTACAGGGTCGGGCGAGCAGTACTTC
CDR3aa: CASSLTGSGEQYF

v_gene: TRBV7-6
d_gene: TRBD1
abundance: .
j_gene: TRBJ2-7
CDR3nt: TGTGCCAGCAGCCGGAAACAGGGGGACGAGCAGTACTTC
CDR3aa: CASSRKQGDEQYF

v_gene: TRBV2
d_gene: TRBD1
abundance: once
j_gene: TRBJ1-2
CDR3nt: TGTGCCAGTCGGGGGCTCCGGGACAGGGGCGATGGCTACACCTTC
CDR3aa: CASRGLRDRGDGYTF

v_gene: TRBV6-6
d_gene: .
abundance: .
j_gene: TRBJ2-5
CDR3nt: TGTGCCAGCGGTTGGTCGGGAGAAGAGACCCAGTACTTC
CDR3aa: CASGWSGEETQYF

v_gene: TRBV6-1
d_gene: .
abundance: .
j_gene: TRBJ1-2
CDR3nt: TGTGCCAGCAAGAGACCCCCACGGGACTATGGCTACACCTTC
CDR3aa: CASKRPPRDYGYTF

v_gene: TRBV15
d_gene: TRBD1
abundance: .
j_gene: TRBJ2-1
CDR3nt: TGTGCCACCAGCGGACAGGGGGGGGGTGGCAATGAGCAGTTCTTC
CDR3aa: CATSGQGGGGNEQFF

v_gene: TRBV11-2
d_gene: .
abundance: once
j_gene: TRBJ2-1
CDR3nt: TGTGCCAGCAGAGTAGCGTCTTCCTCCTACAATGAGCAGTTCTTC
CDR3aa: CASRVASSSYNEQFF

v_gene: TRBV5-4
d_gene: .
abundance: once
j_gene: TRBJ1-1
CDR3nt: TGTGCCAGCAGCTTGGCGGGGTTTGGCACTGAAGCTTTCTTT
CDR3aa: CASSLAGFGTEAFF

v_gene: TRBV2
d_gene: TRBD1
abundance: few
j_gene: TRBJ2-7
CDR3nt: TGTGCCAGCAGGGCTAGACAGGGTCGGTACGAGCAGTACTTC
CDR3aa: CASRARQGRYEQYF

v_gene: TRBV28
d_gene: .
abundance: once
j_gene: TRBJ2-7
CDR3nt: TGTGCCAGCAGTTACGGGTCACGCTACGAGCAGTACTTC
CDR3aa: CASSYGSRYEQYF

v_gene: TRBV5-4
d_gene: TRBD1
abundance: .
j_gene: TRBJ1-4
CDR3nt: TGTGCCAGCAGCTCAGTCCCGGGACAGGGCGCGCAACTGTTTTTT
CDR3aa: CASSSVPGQGAQLFF

v_gene: TRBV19
d_gene: .
abundance: .
j_gene: TRBJ2-1
CDR3nt: TGTGCCAGTAGTATAGTAGGGAGCGGGTTACCGGGAGTGGGTTACAATGAGCAGTTCTTC
CDR3aa: CASSIVGSGLPGVGYNEQFF

v_gene: TRBV11-3
d_gene: .
abundance: .
j_gene: TRBJ2-1
CDR3nt: TGTGCCAGCAGCTTAGTCCAGGGGAATGAGCAGTTCTTC
CDR3aa: CASSLVQGNEQFF

v_gene: TRBV7-9
d_gene: .
abundance: .
j_gene: TRBJ2-7
CDR3nt: TGTGCCAGCAGCCCCTATTCTGGCGAACAGGACGAGCAGTACTTC
CDR3aa: CASSPYSGEQDEQYF

v_gene: TRBV7-3
d_gene: TRBD1
abundance: .
j_gene: TRBJ1-2
CDR3nt: TGTGCCAGCAGCTTAAGGGGGACAGGGGAGGAAGGCTACACCTTC
CDR3aa: CASSLRGTGEEGYTF

v_gene: TRBV6-5
d_gene: TRBD1
abundance: .
j_gene: TRBJ2-7
CDR3nt: TGTGCCAGCAGTTACCGGGACAGGGTTTCCTACGAGCAGTACTTC
CDR3aa: CASSYRDRVSYEQYF

v_gene: TRBV11-1
d_gene: TRBD1
abundance: .
j_gene: TRBJ2-1
CDR3nt: TGTGCCAGCAGCTTAATCGATGGACAGGGGGCGGAAAATGAGCAGTTCTTC
CDR3aa: CASSLIDGQGAENEQFF

v_gene: TRBV7-3
d_gene: TRBD1
abundance: .
j_gene: TRBJ2-1
CDR3nt: TGTGCCAGCAGCTTAGGGACAGGCTACAATGAGCAGTTCTTC
CDR3aa: CASSLGTGYNEQFF

v_gene: TRBV30
d_gene: TRBD2
abundance: .
j_gene: TRBJ2-3
CDR3nt: TGTGCCTGGAGTGTAAGGGCTAGCGGCTGCCGAGATACGCAGTATTTT
CDR3aa: CAWSVRASGCRDTQYF

v_gene: TRBV6-5
d_gene: .
abundance: .
j_gene: TRBJ2-5
CDR3nt: TGTGCCAGCAGTTACCGGGGAGAGACCCAGTACTTC
CDR3aa: CASSYRGETQYF

v_gene: TRBV27
d_gene: TRBD2
abundance: .
j_gene: TRBJ2-3
CDR3nt: TGTGCCAGCCGACTAGCGGGGGAAACAGATACGCAGTATTTT
CDR3aa: CASRLAGETDTQYF

v_gene: TRBV5-1
d_gene: .
abundance: .
j_gene: TRBJ2-5
CDR3nt: TGCGCCAGCTGGGGCAGGGGAGTTCAAGAGACCCAGTACTTC
CDR3aa: CASWGRGVQETQYF